This TCR beta chain appears in the sequencing data of a study of blood T cell repertoires in COVID-19. The method was immunoSEQ multiplex PCR; TCRdb's version includes in-frame clones alone and lacks a portion of them. The table includes 190,000 or so clones, approximately 81% detected once. The clonotype was recovered from a man aged 40-49 years who had recovered from COVID-19. The specimen sequenced was PBMCs or T cells enriched from blood (not recorded which).

The CDR3 region has the DNA TGCGCCAGCAGCTTAGTCAGGGGATCCTACGAGCAGTACTTC. Translating gives CASSLVRGSYEQYF. The chain couples TRBV5-1 to TRBJ2-7, with D possibly matching TRBD1 (6 bases). Germline CDR1 is SGHRS and CDR2 is YFSETQ. The CDR3 is made up of 14 amino acids. V was pared by 2 bases and J by 1 base, with 10 bases between.